The next 14 T cell receptor beta chains were all read from a single sample in a study of T cells in Graves' hyperthyroidism and ophthalmopathy. The TCR beta CDR3 regions underwent amplification using RNA transcripts as the source. A set of HTBI primers served as the primers for a first-round RT-PCR of the TCR CDR3. In TCRdb, the multiplex PCR reads were re-called with MiXCR into one record per CDR3 protein. The profile shows 300,000 to 350,000 distinct CDR3 sequences, roughly 13% of them singletons. Sequenced input: blood. These TCRs come from a woman aged 30 to 39 with Graves' hyperthyroidism.

This clonotype appeared many times. This chain links TRBV12-3 or TRBV12-4 with TRBJ1-1; TRBD1 is a possible D gene (5 bases). Trimming removed 0 bases at V and 4 bases at J, with 12 bases between. The CDR3 is 15 amino acids. CDR3 bases: TGTGCCAGCAGTTTAGCCGACAGTCGCGGCACTGAAGCTTTCTTT. Its translation is CASSLADSRGTEAFF.

V usage is TRBV20-1 and J usage is TRBJ2-3; 11 bases are a match to TRBD2. Unmatched junction bases numbered 6, after V lost 6 bases and J lost 1 base. Per germline, CDR1 DFQATT and CDR2 SNEGSKA (reference sequence). The CDR3 is 15 residues long. The CDR3 reads CSAAPGLAGTDTQYF. As DNA, the CDR3 is TGCAGTGCCGCCCCGGGACTAGCGGGCACAGATACGCAGTATTTT.

This clonotype was seen repeatedly, ten times or more. The chain links TRBV29-1 to TRBJ2-3; D is unclear. Germline V gives CDR1 SQVTM, CDR2 ANQGSEA. The CDR3 has 11 residues. V lost 2 bases to trimming and J lost 6 bases, with 6 bases between them. The CDR3 loop reads CSVELGDTQYF. CDR3 bases: TGCAGCGTTGAACTCGGGGATACGCAGTATTTT.

The V gene is TRBV11-2, the J gene TRBJ1-1; 10 bases align to TRBD1. The germline gives CDR1 SGHAT, CDR2 FQNNGV. The ends lost 5 bases at V and 7 bases at J; junction bases unmatched: 7. This CDR3 is built from 14 residues. CDR3 amino acids: CASSGDRGRNEAFF. The CDR3 DNA reads TGTGCCAGCAGCGGTGACAGGGGGCGGAATGAAGCTTTCTTT. Filled out from reference TRBV11-2 and TRBJ1-1, the complete variable domain reads EAGVAQSPRYKIIEKRQSVAFWCNPISGHATLYWYQQILGQGPKLLIQFQNNGVVDDSQLPKDRFSAERLKGVDSTLKIQPAKLEDSAVYLCASSGDRGRNEAFFGQGTRLTVV.

This clonotype was counted many times. V and J are TRBV11-2 and TRBJ2-3; D is possibly TRBD2 (5 bases). The CDR3 is 11 amino acids. Germline values: CDR1 SGHAT, CDR2 FQNNGV. V lost 2 bases and J 10 bases, leaving 7 bases between the germline ends. The CDR3 DNA reads TGTGCCAGCAGCTTACAAGCGGCGCAGTATTTT. Its protein product is CASSLQAAQYF. Full variable domain (missing parts from reference TRBV11-2 and TRBJ2-3): EAGVAQSPRYKIIEKRQSVAFWCNPISGHATLYWYQQILGQGPKLLIQFQNNGVVDDSQLPKDRFSAERLKGVDSTLKIQPAKLEDSAVYLCASSLQAAQYFGPGTRLTVL.

This clonotype appeared many times. J is TRBJ2-7 and V is TRBV11-2, with D hard to call. V was trimmed by 0 bases and J by 6 bases, leaving 15 bases between them. In germline, CDR1 is SGHAT, CDR2 FQNNGV. This CDR3 spans 15 amino acids. CDR3 nucleotides: TGTGCCAGCAGCTTAGATCCGAACTATTCTGGCGAGCAGTACTTC. Residues: CASSLDPNYSGEQYF.

V gene TRBV18 combines with J gene TRBJ2-1; D assignment may be TRBD1 or TRBD2 (6 bases each). Germline V gene data show CDR1 as KGHSH and CDR2 as LQKENI. V lost 6 bases and J lost 0, with 15 bases in between. This CDR3 spans 16 amino acids. The CDR3 loop is CASSEGGRRSYNEQFF. CDR3 DNA: TGTGCCAGCTCCGAGGGGGGAAGGCGCTCCTACAATGAGCAGTTCTTC. Full variable domain (rest looked up from reference TRBV18 and TRBJ2-1): NAGVMQNPRHLVRRRGQEARLRCSPMKGHSHVYWYRQLPEEGLKFMVYLQKENIIDESGMPKERFSAEFPKEGPSILRIQQVVRGDSAAYFCASSEGGRRSYNEQFFGPGTRLTVL.

This clonotype was seen many times. The chain couples TRBV28 to TRBJ1-6, with D possibly matching TRBD1 (5 bases). CDR3 length equals 13 residues. The V and J ends lost 7 bases and 7 bases respectively, with 11 bases between them. Germline loops: CDR1 MDHEN, CDR2 SYDVKM. This chain's CDR3 is CASTSGQNSPLHF. Here the CDR3 DNA reads TGTGCCAGCACTTCGGGGCAAAATTCACCCCTCCACTTT.

At least ten counts were recorded for this clonotype. The CDR3 sequence is CASTPRGTGGIQEGYTF. In nucleotides, the CDR3 is TGTGCCAGCACTCCCCGAGGGACAGGGGGCATTCAGGAGGGCTACACCTTC. The chain uses TRBV25-1 and TRBJ1-2, with 12 bases matching TRBD1. V shed 7 bases, J shed 8 bases, and the junction held 17 bases outside the gene matches. This CDR3 region has 17 residues. CDR1 MGHDK and CDR2 SYGVNS come from the germline V gene.

This clonotype came up many times. V is TRBV28 and J is TRBJ1-2; TRBD1 matches 9 bases. Trimming cost V 5 bases and J 8 bases; bases outside gene matches: 12. The germline V gene encodes CDR1 MDHEN and CDR2 SYDVKM. The CDR3 runs 15 residues. Here the CDR3 DNA reads TGTGCCAGCAGTCTCCTCCTACAGGGGGCTCGAGGCTACACCTTC. Its protein product is CASSLLLQGARGYTF.

In the case of this clonotype: A much more abundant neighbour one base away suggests this may be a read error. The chain is built from TRBV2 and TRBJ2-5; D unclear. Germline CDR1 reads SNHLY; CDR2 reads FYNNEI. The CDR3 runs to 16 residues. The CDR3 coding sequence is TGTGTCAGCAGTGTTGGTACAGCGTCAAGAACAGAGACCCAGTACTTC. Translated, it gives CVSSVGTASRTETQYF. Complete variable domain (other parts from reference TRBV2 and TRBJ2-5): EPEVTQTPSHQVTQMGQEVILRCVPISNHLYFYWYRQILGQKVEFLVSFYNNEISEKSEIFDDQFSVERPDGSNFTLKIRSTKLEDSAMYFCVSSVGTASRTETQYFGPGTRLLVL.

This clonotype has only a few counts. The junction departs from the called germline gene at one end, perhaps through a read error. The rearrangement uses TRBV7-7 and TRBJ2-3; no definite D call. The CDR3 sequence is 13 residues long. Germline V gene lookup returns CDR1 SSHAT and CDR2 FNYEAQ (reference sequence). The DNA of the CDR3 is TGTGCTAGCAGCTACGAATATGGGGATACGCAGTATTTT. Encoded protein: CASSYEYGDTQYF.

This chain links TRBV6-1 with TRBJ1-6; D is possibly TRBD1 (6 bases). Trimming took 5 bases from V and 8 from J, leaving 13 bases between them. The CDR3 sequence is 14 residues long. Germline V CDR1 and CDR2: MNHNS, SASEGT. This CDR3 is CASSSGRGDSPLHF. DNA for the CDR3: TGTGCCAGCAGTTCAGGCAGGGGAGATTCACCCCTCCACTTT.

This clonotype was seen at least ten times. This sequence joins TRBV6-5 and TRBJ1-1, with unresolved D. Germline V gene sequence: CDR1 MNHEY, CDR2 SVGAGI. The V end was cut by 2 bases, the J end by 1 base, with 5 bases between. This CDR3 is built from 13 residues. CDR3 amino acids: CASSYARNTEAFF. Written as DNA, the CDR3 is TGTGCCAGCAGTTACGCCAGGAACACTGAAGCTTTCTTT.